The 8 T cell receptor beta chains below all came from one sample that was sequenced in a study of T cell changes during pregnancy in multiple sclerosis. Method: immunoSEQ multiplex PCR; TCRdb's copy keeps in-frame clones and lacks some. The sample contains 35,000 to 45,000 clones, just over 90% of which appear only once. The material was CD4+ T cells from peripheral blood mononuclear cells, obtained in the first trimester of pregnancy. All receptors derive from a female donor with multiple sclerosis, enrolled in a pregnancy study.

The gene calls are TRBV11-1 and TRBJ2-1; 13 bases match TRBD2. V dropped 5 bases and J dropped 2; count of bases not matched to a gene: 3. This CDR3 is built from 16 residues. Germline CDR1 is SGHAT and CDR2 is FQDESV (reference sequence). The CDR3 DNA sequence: TGTGCCAGCAGCCCCGGACTAGCGGGGGCCTACAATGAGCAGTTCTTC. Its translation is CASSPGLAGAYNEQFF.

DNA for the CDR3: TGTGCCAGCAGCTCCCTCGGCCCTAGTTCTGCTACGCAGTATTTT. Protein sequence: CASSSLGPSSATQYF. The rearrangement uses TRBV7-2 and TRBJ2-3; D ambiguous. Trimming cost V 4 bases and J 8 bases, with 19 bases left between them. Per the germline V gene, CDR1 is SGHTA and CDR2 is FQGNSA. The CDR3 contains 15 residues.

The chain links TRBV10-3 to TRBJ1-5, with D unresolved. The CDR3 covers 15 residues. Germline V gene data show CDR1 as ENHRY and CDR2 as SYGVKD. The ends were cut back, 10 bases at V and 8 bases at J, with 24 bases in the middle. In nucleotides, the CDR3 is TGTGCCACCAAAAGCTCTCGGGTCCCCATAGAGCCCCAGCATTTT. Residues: CATKSSRVPIEPQHF.

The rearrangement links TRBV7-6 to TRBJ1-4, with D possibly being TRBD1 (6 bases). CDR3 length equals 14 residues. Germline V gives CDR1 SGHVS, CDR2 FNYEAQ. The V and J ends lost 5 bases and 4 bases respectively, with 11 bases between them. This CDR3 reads CASSLGHGNEKLFF. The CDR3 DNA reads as TGTGCCAGCAGCCTGGGACACGGTAATGAAAAACTGTTTTTT.

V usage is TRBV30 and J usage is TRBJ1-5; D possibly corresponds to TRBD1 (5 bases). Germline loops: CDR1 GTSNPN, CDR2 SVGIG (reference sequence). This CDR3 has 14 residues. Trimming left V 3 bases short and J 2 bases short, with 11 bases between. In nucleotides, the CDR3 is TGTGCCTGGAGCTCGGGGGGTGGCAATCAGCCCCAGCATTTT. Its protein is CAWSSGGGNQPQHF.

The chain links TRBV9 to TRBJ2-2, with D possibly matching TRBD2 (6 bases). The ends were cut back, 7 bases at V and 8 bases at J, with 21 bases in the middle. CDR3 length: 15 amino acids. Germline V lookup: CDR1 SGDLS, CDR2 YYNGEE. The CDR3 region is CASAGRLGFMGELFF. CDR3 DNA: TGTGCCAGCGCAGGGAGACTAGGGTTTATGGGGGAGCTGTTTTTT.

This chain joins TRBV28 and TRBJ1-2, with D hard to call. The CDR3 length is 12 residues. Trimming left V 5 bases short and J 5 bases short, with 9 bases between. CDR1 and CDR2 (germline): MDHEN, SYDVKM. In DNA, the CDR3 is TGTGCCAGCAGTCCGGAGCCATATGGCTACACCTTC. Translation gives CASSPEPYGYTF.

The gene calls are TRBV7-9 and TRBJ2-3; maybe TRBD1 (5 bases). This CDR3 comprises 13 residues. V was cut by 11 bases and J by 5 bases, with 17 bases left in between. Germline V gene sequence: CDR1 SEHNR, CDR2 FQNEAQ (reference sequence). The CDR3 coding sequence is TGTGCCGGTCATTCAAGGGGCGGAGATACGCAGTATTTT. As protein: CAGHSRGGDTQYF.